The entry below describes one T cell receptor (beta chain). Its antigen is not identified. TCRdb's copy holds only in-frame clones and misses some; the assay was immunoSEQ multiplex PCR. Found here are tens of thousands of clones, 87% of them singletons; the top ten hold 6.5% to 8%. The sample originates from a study of PD-L1 blockade in urothelial cancer. Germline V gene data show CDR1 as LNHDA and CDR2 as SQIVND (reference sequence). Trimming removed 6 bases from V and 2 bases from J; junction bases left unmatched: 7. The length of the CDR3 is 15 residues. Study outcomes and limitations: Survival was better when pretreatment blood TCR clonality fell below the median.

The sequence came from a man between 60 and 70 years old with urothelial cancer. This chain connects TRBV19 to TRBJ1-1; TRBD1 matches at 9 bases. The material was PBMCs, obtained around atezolizumab (anti-PD-L1) treatment. CDR3 in amino acids: CASSKITGGNTEAFF. CDR3 coding DNA: TGTGCCAGTAGCAAAATTACAGGGGGCAACACTGAAGCTTTCTTT.